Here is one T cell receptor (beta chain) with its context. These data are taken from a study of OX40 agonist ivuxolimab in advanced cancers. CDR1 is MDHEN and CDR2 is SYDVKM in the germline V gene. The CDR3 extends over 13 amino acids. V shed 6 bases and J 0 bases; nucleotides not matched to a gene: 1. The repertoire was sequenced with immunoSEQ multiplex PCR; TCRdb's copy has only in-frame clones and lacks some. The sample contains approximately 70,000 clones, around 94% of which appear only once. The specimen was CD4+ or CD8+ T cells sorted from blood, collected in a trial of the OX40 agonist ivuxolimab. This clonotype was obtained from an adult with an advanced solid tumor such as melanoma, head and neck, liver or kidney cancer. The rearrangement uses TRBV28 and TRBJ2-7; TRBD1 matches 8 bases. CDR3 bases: TGTGCCAGCAGCGACAGGGGCTCCTACGAGCAGTACTTC. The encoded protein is CASSDRGSYEQYF.